Described below is a single TCR beta chain sequence and its context. Antigen: not known. It was with 60 Vbeta and 13 Jbeta primers that the PCR ran. The protocol was immunoSEQ multiplex PCR, while the TCRdb copy is restricted to in-frame clones and leaves out a portion. The sample includes about 140,000 clones, around four fifths of them seen just once. Per the germline V gene, CDR1 is SGHVS and CDR2 is FQNEAQ. This CDR3 is 16 amino acids long. V lost 4 bases and J lost 7; bases outside the gene matches: 13. The data were obtained in a study of cytomegalovirus exposure and HLA in healthy donors. Study findings and constraints: Some segments of the V type, notably TRBV6-2 and TRBV6-3, were excluded as indistinguishable. Some highly shared sequence variants likely arose as a pipeline artifact. According to reports, the classifier identified cytomegalovirus status with high specificity and sensitivity. The productive fraction for most TCR beta V segments was about 87% or about 30% in an earlier analysis.

The sequence came from a female donor in good health and CMV-seronegative. The source material was PBMCs. This chain connects TRBV7-8 to TRBJ1-3; TRBD1 matches at 7 bases. CDR3 protein: CASSSTNRGLGNTIYF. CDR3 bases: TGTGCCAGCAGCTCGACTAACAGGGGATTAGGGAACACCATATATTTT.